The T cell receptor (beta chain) described here comes from a study of blood T cell repertoires in COVID-19 (TCRdb year 2020). About the full investigation: The collaborator samples originated in the United States, Italy and Spain and spanned the acute and convalescent phases of COVID-19. The material from the prospective study consisted of cDNA or gDNA derived from T cells, B-cell-depleted T cells, or PBMCs. The repertoires were made available in a free public database intended to serve as a resource for research on the immune response to SARS-CoV-2. Subjects who had been exposed to COVID-19, were actively infected with it, or had recovered from it provided the deeply sampled blood TCRbeta repertoires that made up the dataset. Where HLA class I and class II types were available, the types were taken from metadata supplied by the sample provider, not from assay-based typing. Sample metadata almost always included a de-identified subject ID, COVID-19 status, age in years and sex. Samples were obtained from the ongoing ImmuneRACE study (first 160 participants) and from some 1,300 subjects provided by 6 global collaborators. The investigation overall reported the following: Clinical and demographic metadata were provided uncurated, with the amount varying by source and participant.

Taken from the germline V gene, the CDR1 and CDR2 loops are MGHRA and YSYEKL. The V end gives up 0 bases and the J end 8 bases, leaving 16 bases in the junction not matched to a gene. From its cysteine to its phenylalanine, the CDR3 spans 20 amino acids. Only CDR3 DNA is held: 60 bases, read in frame from base 1. On this clone: Its antigen remains unidentified. Base quality data are lacking; no much larger clone is found one base away.

Participants in the prospective study were aged roughly 18 to 100 years, lived in 24 United States geographic areas, and enrolled through a virtual design. In the prospective study, cohorts were assigned on the basis of participant-reported clinical history obtained from a screening survey and a study questionnaire. Recovered participants in ImmuneRACE Cohort 3 were defined as having two consecutive negative NP/OP PCR tests, clearance from a healthcare professional, or resolution of symptoms. Each participant in the prospective study had whole blood, serum and a nasopharyngeal or oropharyngeal swab collected by mobile phlebotomists. Additional blood draws and questionnaires over a roughly two-month period could optionally be provided by prospective study participants. Prospective study blood samples were shipped either frozen or at room temperature before DNA extraction. TCRbeta CDR3 regions were amplified from genomic DNA using the immunoSEQ Assay, a bias-controlled multiplex PCR. In the paper's pipeline: The number of nucleated cells in each sample was estimated from the amplification of reference gene primers within the assay. Sequence reads were collapsed and filtered to measure the absolute abundance of every unique TCRbeta CDR3 rearrangement. For each sample, productive Simpson clonality was calculated by taking the square root of Simpson's diversity index across productive rearrangements. The table comes from immuneACCESS by way of TCRdb, which keeps in-frame sequences with V and J called. Part of the clones is missing from these tables; in studies checked, under half for an unresolved V gene and the rest for unknown reasons. For V, J and clone size, that table is used; D and trimming come from the DNA. Here the sample has around 500,000 clones; approximately 90% occur a single time. The top ten clonotypes cover less than 2% of the sample.

The TCR sequence derives from a woman aged 35 to 49 who had recovered from COVID-19. The V and J genes are TRBV4-1 and TRBJ2-1; TRBD2 fits 13 bases in the junction. Material for sequencing was PBMCs or T cells enriched from blood (not recorded which). The bases are TGCGCCAGCAGCCAAGATCGGGTAACTAGCGGGAGGGCCTTGGTTGATGAGCAGTTCTTC. The encoded protein is CASSQDRVTSGRALVDEQFF.